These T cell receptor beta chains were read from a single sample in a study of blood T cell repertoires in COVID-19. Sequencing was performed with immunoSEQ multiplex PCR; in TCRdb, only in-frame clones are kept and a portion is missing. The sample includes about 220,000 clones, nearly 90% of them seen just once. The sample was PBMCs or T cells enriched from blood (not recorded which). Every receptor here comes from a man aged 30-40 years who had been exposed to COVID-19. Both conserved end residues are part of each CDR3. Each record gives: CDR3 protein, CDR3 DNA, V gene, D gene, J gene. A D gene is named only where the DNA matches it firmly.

CASSQGISSGGLMSEQFF | TGCGCCAGCAGCCAAGGGATATCTAGCGGGGGGCTCATGAGTGAGCAGTTCTTC | TRBV4-1 | TRBD2 | TRBJ2-1
CASSSVVGKTQYF | TGTGCCAGTAGTAGTGTAGTCGGGAAGACCCAGTACTTC | TRBV19 | NA | TRBJ2-5
CASTNRGQGSYEQYF | TGTGCCAGCACCAACCGAGGACAGGGGTCCTACGAGCAGTACTTC | TRBV7-9 | TRBD1 | TRBJ2-7
CASSVTGTVPQAFF | TGTGCCAGCAGCGTAACAGGGACCGTGCCTCAAGCTTTCTTT | TRBV9 | NA | TRBJ1-1
CASSLAGDPGELFF | TGTGCCAGCAGCTTGGCGGGGGACCCCGGGGAGCTGTTTTTT | TRBV5-5 | NA | TRBJ2-2
CASSLATSGGSTQYF | TGTGCCAGCAGCTTAGCGACTAGCGGGGGGAGTACGCAGTATTTT | TRBV7-8 | TRBD2 | TRBJ2-3
CASSSRGQGANTQYF | TGTGCCAGCAGCTCAAGGGGACAGGGGGCGAATACGCAGTATTTT | TRBV5-4 | TRBD1 | TRBJ2-3
CSVLQNYGYTF | TGCAGCGTTCTCCAGAACTATGGCTACACCTTC | TRBV29-1 | NA | TRBJ1-2
CASSQDLGDRTYF | TGTGCCAGCAGCCAAGATCTTGGGGACAGGACGTACTTC | TRBV4-2 | TRBD1 | TRBJ2-7
CASSLWRSGNTIYF | TGTGCCAGCAGCTTATGGCGCAGCGGGAACACCATATATTTT | TRBV11-2 | NA | TRBJ1-3
CASSLDRGEKLFF | TGCGCCAGCAGCTTGGACAGGGGAGAAAAACTGTTTTTT | TRBV5-1 | TRBD1 | TRBJ1-4
CASNKIVTGGDGYTF | TGTGCCAGCAACAAGATTGTAACAGGGGGCGATGGCTACACCTTC | TRBV7-2 | TRBD1 | TRBJ1-2
CASSFGTSAFADTQYF | TGTGCCAGCAGCTTTGGGACTAGCGCTTTCGCAGATACGCAGTATTTT | TRBV11-2 | TRBD2 | TRBJ2-3
CASSLRTGPSVNEQYF | TGTGCCAGCAGTCTCCGGACAGGGCCGTCGGTAAACGAGCAGTACTTC | TRBV2 | TRBD1 | TRBJ2-7
CASISLGTVNTEAFF | TGTGCCAGTATTTCCCTGGGGACAGTAAACACTGAAGCTTTCTTT | TRBV19 | TRBD1 | TRBJ1-1
CASSLVRTGQGYTF | TGTGCCAGCAGCTTAGTACGGACAGGGCAAGGCTACACCTTC | TRBV7-2 | TRBD1 | TRBJ1-2
CAISNTGGQNEQFF | TGTGCCATCAGTAATACTGGGGGACAGAATGAGCAGTTCTTC | TRBV10-3 | TRBD1 | TRBJ2-1
CSARRIEAFF | TGCAGTGCTAGGAGGATTGAAGCTTTCTTT | TRBV20-1 | NA | TRBJ1-1
CASSESKGDRYSSYNSPLHF | TGCGCCAGCAGTGAGTCGAAAGGGGACAGGTACAGCTCCTATAATTCACCCCTCCACTTT | TRBV10-2 | TRBD1 | TRBJ1-6
CAVALGGTYEQYF | TGTGCCGTAGCCTTAGGGGGTACCTACGAGCAGTACTTC | TRBV7-8 | NA | TRBJ2-7
CASSLRQITNYGYTF | TGTGCCAGTAGTCTCAGACAAATAACTAACTATGGCTACACCTTC | TRBV19 | NA | TRBJ1-2
CASSFKGSYGYTF | TGTGCCAGCAGTTTTAAAGGGAGCTATGGCTACACCTTC | TRBV12-3/TRBV12-4 | NA | TRBJ1-2
CASSQKRGTISGYTF | TGTGCCAGCAGCCAAAAACGGGGTACGATCTCTGGCTACACCTTC | TRBV27 | NA | TRBJ1-2
CASSLDPRVNQPQHF | TGTGCCAGCAGCTTGGACCCCCGGGTAAATCAGCCCCAGCATTTT | TRBV5-7 | NA | TRBJ1-5